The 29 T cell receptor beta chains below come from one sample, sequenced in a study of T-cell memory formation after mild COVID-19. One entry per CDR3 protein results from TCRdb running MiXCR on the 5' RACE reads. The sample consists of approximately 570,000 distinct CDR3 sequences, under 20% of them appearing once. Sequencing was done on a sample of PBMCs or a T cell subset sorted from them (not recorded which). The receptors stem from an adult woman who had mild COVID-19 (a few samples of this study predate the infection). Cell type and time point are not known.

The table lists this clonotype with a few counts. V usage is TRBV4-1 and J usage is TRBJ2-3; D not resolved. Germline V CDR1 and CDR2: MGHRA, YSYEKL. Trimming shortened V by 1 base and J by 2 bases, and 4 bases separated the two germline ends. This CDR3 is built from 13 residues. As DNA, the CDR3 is TGCGCCAGCAGCCAAGCAATCACAGATACGCAGTATTTT. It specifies CASSQAITDTQYF.

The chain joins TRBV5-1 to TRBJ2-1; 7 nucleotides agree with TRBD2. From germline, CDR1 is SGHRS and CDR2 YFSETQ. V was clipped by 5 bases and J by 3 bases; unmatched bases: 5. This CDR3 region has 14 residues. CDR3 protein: CASSKAGVYNEQFF. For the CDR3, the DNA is TGCGCCAGCAGTAAGGCGGGGGTCTACAATGAGCAGTTCTTC.

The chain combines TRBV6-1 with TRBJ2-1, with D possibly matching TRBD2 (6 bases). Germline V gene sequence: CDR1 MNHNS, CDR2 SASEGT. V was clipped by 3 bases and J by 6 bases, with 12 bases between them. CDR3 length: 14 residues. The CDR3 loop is CASSERGRGNEQFF. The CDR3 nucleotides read TGTGCCAGCAGTGAGCGGGGAAGGGGCAATGAGCAGTTCTTC.

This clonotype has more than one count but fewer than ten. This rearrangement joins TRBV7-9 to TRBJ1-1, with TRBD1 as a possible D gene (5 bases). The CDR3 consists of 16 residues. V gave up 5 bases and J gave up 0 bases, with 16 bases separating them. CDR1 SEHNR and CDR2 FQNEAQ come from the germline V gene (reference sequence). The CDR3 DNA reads TGTGCCAGCAGCCCGCCCGACAGCTTCATGAACACTGAAGCTTTCTTT. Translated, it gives CASSPPDSFMNTEAFF.

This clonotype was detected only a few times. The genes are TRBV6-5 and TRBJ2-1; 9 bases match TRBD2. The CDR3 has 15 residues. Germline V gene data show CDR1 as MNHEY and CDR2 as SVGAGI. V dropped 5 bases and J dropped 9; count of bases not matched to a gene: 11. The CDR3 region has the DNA TGTGCCAGCAGTCAGCAAGGTAGCGGGAGAGGTGAGCAGTTCTTC. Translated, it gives CASSQQGSGRGEQFF.

CDR3 protein: CASSSRQGQMSEQYF. The CDR3 nucleotides are TGTGCCAGCAGCTCGAGACAGGGCCAAATGTCCGAGCAGTACTTC. The rearrangement links TRBV7-2 to TRBJ2-7; 7 bases align to TRBD1. Trimming at V came to 4 bases and at J to 6 bases, leaving 12 bases not matched to a gene. Germline V CDR1 and CDR2: SGHTA, FQGNSA. The CDR3 sequence is 15 residues long.

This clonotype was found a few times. The CDR3 is CASSVDGGSYNEQFF. DNA for the CDR3: TGTGCCAGCAGCGTAGATGGCGGGAGTTACAATGAGCAGTTCTTC. The chain carries TRBV9 and TRBJ2-1, with 7 bases matching TRBD2. This CDR3 has 15 residues. Germline CDR1 is SGDLS and CDR2 is YYNGEE. Trimming removed 0 bases from V and 4 bases from J; junction bases left unmatched: 4. The entire variable domain, with the rest obtained from reference TRBV9 and TRBJ2-1, is as follows: DSGVTQTPKHLITATGQRVTLRCSPRSGDLSVYWYQQSLDQGLQFLIQYYNGEERAKGNILERFSAQQFPDLHSELNLSSLELGDSALYFCASSVDGGSYNEQFFGPGTRLTVL.

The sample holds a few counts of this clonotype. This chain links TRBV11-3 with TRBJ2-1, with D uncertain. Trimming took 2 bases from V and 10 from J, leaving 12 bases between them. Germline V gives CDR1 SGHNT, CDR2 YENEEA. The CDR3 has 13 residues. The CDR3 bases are TGTGCCAGCAGCTTATCAACGACCCCAGAGCAGTTCTTC. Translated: CASSLSTTPEQFF.

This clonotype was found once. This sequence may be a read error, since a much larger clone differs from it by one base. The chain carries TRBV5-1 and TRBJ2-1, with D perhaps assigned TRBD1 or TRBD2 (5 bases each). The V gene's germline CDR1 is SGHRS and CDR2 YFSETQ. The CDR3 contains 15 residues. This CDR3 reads CASSSFGDVYNGQFF. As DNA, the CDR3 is TGCGCCAGCAGCTCTTTTGGGGACGTCTACAATGGGCAGTTCTTC.

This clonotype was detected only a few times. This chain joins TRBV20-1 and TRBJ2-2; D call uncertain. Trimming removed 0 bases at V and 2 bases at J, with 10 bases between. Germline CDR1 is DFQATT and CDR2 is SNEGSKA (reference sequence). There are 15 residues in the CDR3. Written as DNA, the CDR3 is TGCAGTGCTAGAGATTTGGATCATAACACCGGGGAGCTGTTTTTT. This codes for CSARDLDHNTGELFF.

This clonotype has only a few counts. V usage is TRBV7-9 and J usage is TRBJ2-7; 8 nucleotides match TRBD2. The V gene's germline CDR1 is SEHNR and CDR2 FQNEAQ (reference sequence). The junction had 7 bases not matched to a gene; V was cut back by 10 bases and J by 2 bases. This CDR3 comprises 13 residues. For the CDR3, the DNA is TGTGCCACCTCAACGGGAGGGACCTACGAGCAGTACTTC. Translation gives CATSTGGTYEQYF.

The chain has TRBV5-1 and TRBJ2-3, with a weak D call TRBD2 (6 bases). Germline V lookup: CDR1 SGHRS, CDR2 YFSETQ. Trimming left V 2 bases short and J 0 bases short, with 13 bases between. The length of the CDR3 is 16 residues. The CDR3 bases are TGCGCCAGCAGCTTTGTTGCGGGGTATAGCACAGATACGCAGTATTTT. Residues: CASSFVAGYSTDTQYF.

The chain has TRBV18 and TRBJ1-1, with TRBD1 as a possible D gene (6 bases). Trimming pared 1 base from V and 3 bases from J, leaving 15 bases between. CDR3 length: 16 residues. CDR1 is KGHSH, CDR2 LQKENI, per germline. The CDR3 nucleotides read TGTGCCAGCTCACCACGTCGGTGGGGGCCTGACACTGAAGCTTTCTTT. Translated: CASSPRRWGPDTEAFF. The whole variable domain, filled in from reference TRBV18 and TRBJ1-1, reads NAGVMQNPRHLVRRRGQEARLRCSPMKGHSHVYWYRQLPEEGLKFMVYLQKENIIDESGMPKERFSAEFPKEGPSILRIQQVVRGDSAAYFCASSPRRWGPDTEAFFGQGTRLTVV.

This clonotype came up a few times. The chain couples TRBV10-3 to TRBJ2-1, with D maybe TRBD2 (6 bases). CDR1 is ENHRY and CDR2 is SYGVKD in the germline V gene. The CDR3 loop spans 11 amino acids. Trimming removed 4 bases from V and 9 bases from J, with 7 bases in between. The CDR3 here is CAISGGGEQFF. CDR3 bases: TGTGCCATCAGTGGGGGAGGTGAGCAGTTCTTC.

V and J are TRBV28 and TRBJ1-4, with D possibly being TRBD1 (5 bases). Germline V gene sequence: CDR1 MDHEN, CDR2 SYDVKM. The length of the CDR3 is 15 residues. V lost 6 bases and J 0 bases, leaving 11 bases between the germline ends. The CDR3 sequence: CASRAEDTTNEKLFF. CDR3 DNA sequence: TGTGCCAGCAGGGCTGAGGACACAACTAATGAAAAACTGTTTTTT.

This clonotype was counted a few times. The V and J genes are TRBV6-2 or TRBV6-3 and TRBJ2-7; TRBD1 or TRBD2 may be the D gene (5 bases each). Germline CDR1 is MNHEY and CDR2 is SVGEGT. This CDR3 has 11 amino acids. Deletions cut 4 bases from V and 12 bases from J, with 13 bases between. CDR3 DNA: TGTGCCAGCAGTTTGGGGGACGGAGTGTACTTC. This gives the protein CASSLGDGVYF.

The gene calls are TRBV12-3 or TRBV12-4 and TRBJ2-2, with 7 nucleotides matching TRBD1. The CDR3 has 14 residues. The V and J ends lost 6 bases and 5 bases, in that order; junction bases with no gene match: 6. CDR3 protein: CASRWTGETGELFF. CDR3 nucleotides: TGTGCCAGCAGGTGGACAGGAGAAACCGGGGAGCTGTTTTTT.

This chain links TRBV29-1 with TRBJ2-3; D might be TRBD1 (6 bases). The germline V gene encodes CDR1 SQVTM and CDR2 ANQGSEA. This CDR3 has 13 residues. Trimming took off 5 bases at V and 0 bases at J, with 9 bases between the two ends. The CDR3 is CSVHRDSTDTQYF. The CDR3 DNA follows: TGCAGCGTTCACAGGGATAGCACAGATACGCAGTATTTT.

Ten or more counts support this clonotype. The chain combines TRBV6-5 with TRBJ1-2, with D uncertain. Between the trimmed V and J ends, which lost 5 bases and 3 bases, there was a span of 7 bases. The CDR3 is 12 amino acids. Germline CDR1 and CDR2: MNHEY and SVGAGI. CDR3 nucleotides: TGTGCCAGCAGTCCAGGTCACTATGGCTACACCTTC. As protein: CASSPGHYGYTF.

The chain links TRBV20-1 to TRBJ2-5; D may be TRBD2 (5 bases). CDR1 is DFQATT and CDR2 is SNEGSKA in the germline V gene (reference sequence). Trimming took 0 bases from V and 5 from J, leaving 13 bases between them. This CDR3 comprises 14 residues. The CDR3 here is CSARDPRGSETQYF. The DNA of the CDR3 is TGCAGTGCTAGAGATCCCCGAGGGTCGGAGACCCAGTACTTC.

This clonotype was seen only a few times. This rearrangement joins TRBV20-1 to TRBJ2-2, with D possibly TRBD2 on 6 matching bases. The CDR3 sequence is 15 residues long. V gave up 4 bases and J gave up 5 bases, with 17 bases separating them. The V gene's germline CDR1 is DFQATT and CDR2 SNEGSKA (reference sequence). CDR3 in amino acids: CSANFWRGSTGELFF. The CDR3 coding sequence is TGCAGTGCTAATTTTTGGAGGGGAAGTACCGGGGAGCTGTTTTTT.

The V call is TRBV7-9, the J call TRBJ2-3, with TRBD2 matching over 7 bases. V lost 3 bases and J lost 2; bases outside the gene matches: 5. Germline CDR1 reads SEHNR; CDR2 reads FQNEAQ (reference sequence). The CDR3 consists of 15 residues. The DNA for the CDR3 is TGTGCCAGCAGCTTCCAGCGGGACTCCACAGATACGCAGTATTTT. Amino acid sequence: CASSFQRDSTDTQYF.

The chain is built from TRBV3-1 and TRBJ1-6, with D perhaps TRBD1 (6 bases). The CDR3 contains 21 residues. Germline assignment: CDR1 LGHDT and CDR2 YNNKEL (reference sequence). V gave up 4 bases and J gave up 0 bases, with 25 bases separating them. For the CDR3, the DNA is TGTGCCAGCAGCCCGCCTCATGGGGGCAGGGTTGGTTTCTCCTATAATTCACCCCTCCACTTT. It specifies CASSPPHGGRVGFSYNSPLHF.

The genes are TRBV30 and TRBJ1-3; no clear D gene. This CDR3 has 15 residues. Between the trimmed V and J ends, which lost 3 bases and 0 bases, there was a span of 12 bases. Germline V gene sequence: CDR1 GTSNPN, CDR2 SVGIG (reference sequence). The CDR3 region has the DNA TGTGCCTGGAGGGAGAAGGGCATCTCTGGAAACACCATATATTTT. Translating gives CAWREKGISGNTIYF.

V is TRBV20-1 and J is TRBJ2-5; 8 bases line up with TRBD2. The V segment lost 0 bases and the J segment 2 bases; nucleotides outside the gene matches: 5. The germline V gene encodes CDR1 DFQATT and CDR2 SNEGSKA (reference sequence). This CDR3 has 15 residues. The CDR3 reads CSAREGSGAQETQYF. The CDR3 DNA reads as TGCAGTGCTAGAGAAGGTAGCGGGGCTCAAGAGACCCAGTACTTC.

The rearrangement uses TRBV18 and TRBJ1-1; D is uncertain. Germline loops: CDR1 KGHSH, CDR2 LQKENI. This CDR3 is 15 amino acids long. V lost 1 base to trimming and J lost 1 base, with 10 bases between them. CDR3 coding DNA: TGTGCCAGCTCACCACTTGAGGTTCCGAACACTGAAGCTTTCTTT. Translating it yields CASSPLEVPNTEAFF.

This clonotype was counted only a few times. This chain's CDR3 is CASRDRSYEKLFF. The CDR3 bases are TGTGCCAGCAGGGACAGATCTTACGAAAAACTGTTTTTT. V usage is TRBV12-3 or TRBV12-4 and J usage is TRBJ1-4; D perhaps matches TRBD1 (6 bases). Trimming cost V 6 bases and J 8 bases, with 13 bases left between them. The CDR3 runs 13 residues.

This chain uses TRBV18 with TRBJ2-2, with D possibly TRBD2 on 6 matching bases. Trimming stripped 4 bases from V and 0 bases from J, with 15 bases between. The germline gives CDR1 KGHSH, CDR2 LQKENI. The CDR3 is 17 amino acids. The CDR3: CASSLYSGLPNTGELFF. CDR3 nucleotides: TGTGCCAGCTCACTATACAGCGGGCTTCCGAACACCGGGGAGCTGTTTTTT.

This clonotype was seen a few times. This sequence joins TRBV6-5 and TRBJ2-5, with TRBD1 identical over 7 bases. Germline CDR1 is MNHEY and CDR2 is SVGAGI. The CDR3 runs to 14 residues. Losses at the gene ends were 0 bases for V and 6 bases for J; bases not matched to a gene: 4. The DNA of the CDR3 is TGTGCCAGCAGTTACTCGAACAGGGGCAAGACCCAGTACTTC. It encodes CASSYSNRGKTQYF.